Sequencing of this T cell receptor beta chain was carried out in a study of T-cell reconstitution after alpha-beta-depleted transplantation in children. Library preparation (for TCRbeta) was performed with unique molecular identifiers. From the PCR reads, TCRdb called clonotypes with MiXCR, one entry per CDR3 protein. The sample holds around 700,000 distinct CDR3 sequences, 13% seen once. The length of the CDR3 is 13 residues. With 0 bases removed from V and 6 bases from J, the gap between germline ends came to 7 bases. Germline V gene data show CDR1 as SGDLS and CDR2 as YYNGEE. This clonotype was seen ten or more times.

The source was PBMCs, collected before TCRalphabeta/CD19-depleted stem cell transplant. V and J are TRBV9 and TRBJ2-1; possible D gene TRBD2, 6 bases. This clonotype was obtained from a girl aged 2-10 years with congenital amegakaryocytic thrombocytopenia, due to receive a stem cell transplant. The CDR3 spells CASSVGGVNEQFF. CDR3 DNA sequence: TGTGCCAGCAGCGTAGGGGGGGTCAATGAGCAGTTCTTC.